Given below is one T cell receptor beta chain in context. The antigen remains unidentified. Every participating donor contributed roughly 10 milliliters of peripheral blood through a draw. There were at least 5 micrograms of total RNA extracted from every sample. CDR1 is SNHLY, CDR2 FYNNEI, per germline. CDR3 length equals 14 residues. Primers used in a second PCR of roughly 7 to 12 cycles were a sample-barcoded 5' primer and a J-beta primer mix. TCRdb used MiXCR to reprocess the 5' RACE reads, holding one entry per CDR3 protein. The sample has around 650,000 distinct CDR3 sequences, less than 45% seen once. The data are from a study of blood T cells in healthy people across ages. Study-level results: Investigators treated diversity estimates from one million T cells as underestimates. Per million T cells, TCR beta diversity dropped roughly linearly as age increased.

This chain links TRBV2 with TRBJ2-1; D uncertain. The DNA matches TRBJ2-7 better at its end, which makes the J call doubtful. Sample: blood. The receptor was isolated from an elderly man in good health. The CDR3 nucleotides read TGTGCCAGCAGCCTGGAGACCCCTATCTACGAGCAGTACTTC. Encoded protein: CASSLETPIYEQYF.